A single sample gave rise to the 21 T cell receptor beta chains below, sequenced in a study of identifying expanded T cells in peripheral blood. Generated by immunoSEQ multiplex PCR, the TCRdb table keeps only in-frame clones and is missing some. The data show about 76,000 clones, about four fifths seen once. The sample was blood. These receptors were collected from a person aged 18 to 70 in good health.

The rearrangement joins TRBV7-6 to TRBJ2-1; TRBD2 agrees at 11 bases. The CDR3 is 15 residues long. Germline V CDR1 and CDR2: SGHVS, FNYEAQ. V shed 9 bases, J shed 4 bases, and the junction held 8 bases outside the gene matches. The CDR3 coding sequence is TGTGCCAGTACTAGCGGGAGTGGCCTATACAATGAGCAGTTCTTC. Amino acid sequence: CASTSGSGLYNEQFF.

This chain links TRBV19 with TRBJ2-3, with 11 bases that match TRBD1. Trimming took 5 bases from V and 5 from J; bases not matched to a gene: 9. The CDR3 extends over 16 amino acids. CDR1 and CDR2 (germline): LNHDA, SQIVND (reference sequence). This CDR3 is CASSSLSDRGQDTQYF. DNA of the CDR3: TGTGCCAGTAGTTCTCTATCGGACAGGGGGCAAGATACGCAGTATTTT.

This chain connects TRBV18 to TRBJ2-7; unclear D gene. Trimming took off 0 bases at V and 4 bases at J, with 7 bases between the two ends. This CDR3 is 13 amino acids long. Germline loops: CDR1 KGHSH, CDR2 LQKENI. This chain's CDR3 is CASSPPTSYEQYF. In DNA form, the CDR3 reads TGTGCCAGCTCACCACCCACTTCTTACGAGCAGTACTTC.

This clone occurred a few times. The chain uses TRBV6-6 and TRBJ2-6; D ambiguous. The CDR3 is made up of 14 amino acids. Germline V gene sequence: CDR1 MNHNY, CDR2 SVGAGI (reference sequence). The germline V and J ends were trimmed by 5 bases and 0 bases, with 5 bases remaining between them. In DNA form, the CDR3 reads TGTGCCAGCAGTGCTAACTCTGGGGCCAACGTCCTGACTTTC. Protein: CASSANSGANVLTF.

The V call is TRBV6-5, the J call TRBJ1-1; D uncertain. Germline CDR1 is MNHEY and CDR2 is SVGAGI. V was shortened by 5 bases and J by 5 bases, with 12 bases between the two germline ends. The length of the CDR3 is 13 residues. The CDR3 protein is CASSRGKDTEAFF. CDR3 DNA sequence: TGTGCCAGCAGTAGAGGCAAGGATACTGAAGCTTTCTTT.

The chain has TRBV5-1 and TRBJ1-5, with unresolved D. The germline CDR1 and CDR2 sequences are SGHRS and YFSETQ. V lost 0 bases to trimming and J lost 0 bases, with 19 bases between them. This CDR3 has 19 amino acids. CDR3: CASSLVDGLTRNSNQPQHF. The CDR3 DNA reads as TGCGCCAGCAGCTTGGTAGATGGACTCACCCGCAATAGCAATCAGCCCCAGCATTTT.

The rearrangement uses TRBV5-1 and TRBJ2-7; tentatively, D is TRBD2 (5 bases). V was trimmed by 4 bases and J by 2 bases, leaving 10 bases between them. CDR1 SGHRS and CDR2 YFSETQ come from the germline V gene. The CDR3 length is 13 residues. CDR3 in DNA: TGCGCCAGCAGCGAGCTAGCAGCCTACGAGCAGTACTTC. It encodes CASSELAAYEQYF. Looking up the rest from reference TRBV5-1 and TRBJ2-7 gives the full variable domain: KAGVTQTPRYLIKTRGQQVTLSCSPISGHRSVSWYQQTPGQGLQFLFEYFSETQRNKGNFPGRFSGRQFSNSRSEMNVSTLELGDSALYLCASSELAAYEQYFGPGTRLTVT.

The chain is built from TRBV29-1 and TRBJ2-1, with 11 bases fitting TRBD2. Trimming removed 1 base from V and 3 bases from J; junction bases left unmatched: 5. Germline CDR1 is SQVTM and CDR2 is ANQGSEA. This CDR3 is built from 16 residues. The CDR3 DNA follows: TGCAGCGTTGAAGTTTCTAGCGGGAGGTTCTACAATGAGCAGTTCTTC. It translates to CSVEVSSGRFYNEQFF.

DNA of the CDR3: TGTGCCAGCAGCTTGGGGGTCCGCACAGATACGCAGTATTTT. This sequence encodes CASSLGVRTDTQYF. The chain links TRBV5-4 to TRBJ2-3; D is uncertain. Germline assignment: CDR1 SGHNT and CDR2 YYREEE (reference sequence). The ends were cut back, 0 bases at V and 1 base at J, with 6 bases in the middle. The CDR3 totals 14 residues.

The CDR3: CASSLPSSGSGDTQYF. In DNA form, the CDR3 reads TGTGCCAGCAGTTTGCCCTCTAGCGGTTCTGGAGATACGCAGTATTTT. This chain connects TRBV28 to TRBJ2-3; the match to TRBD2 covers 7 bases. The CDR3 runs 16 residues. With 3 bases clipped from V and 5 bases from J, the junction kept 11 bases outside the gene matches. CDR1 and CDR2 (germline): MDHEN, SYDVKM.

V gene TRBV25-1 combines with J gene TRBJ2-2, with TRBD1 identical over 7 bases. V was pared by 4 bases and J by 1 base, with 9 bases of the junction left unmatched. CDR1 is MGHDK and CDR2 is SYGVNS in the germline V gene. The CDR3 covers 17 residues. CDR3 amino acids: CASSARHRGQNTGELFF. DNA for the CDR3: TGTGCCAGCAGTGCACGACACAGGGGCCAGAACACCGGGGAGCTGTTTTTT.

V usage is TRBV6-1 and J usage is TRBJ2-5; possible D gene TRBD2, 5 bases. The CDR3 loop spans 15 amino acids. Trimming shortened V by 1 base and J by 4 bases, and 13 bases separated the two germline ends. CDR1 and CDR2 from the germline V gene are MNHNS and SASEGT. DNA of the CDR3: TGTGCCAGCAGTGAAGGGGTCGGACGGGGAGAGACCCAGTACTTC. Protein sequence: CASSEGVGRGETQYF.

V and J are TRBV27 and TRBJ1-3, with a weak D call TRBD1 (5 bases). The CDR3 length is 17 residues. V lost 0 bases, J lost 0 bases, and 12 bases lay in between. CDR1 MNHEY and CDR2 SMNVEV come from the germline V gene (reference sequence). As DNA, the CDR3 is TGTGCCAGCAGTTTATCGGGACGGATGAGCTCTGGAAACACCATATATTTT. Its translation: CASSLSGRMSSGNTIYF.

Here the CDR3 reads CSAMSTDTQYF. CDR3 in DNA: TGCAGTGCTATGAGCACAGATACGCAGTATTTT. V and J are TRBV20-1 and TRBJ2-3; D not certain. The CDR3 has 11 residues. Germline loops: CDR1 DFQATT, CDR2 SNEGSKA (reference sequence). V shed 4 bases and J shed 0 bases, with 2 bases lying between them.

V is TRBV15 and J is TRBJ1-4; 7 nucleotides line up with TRBD1. The germline CDR1 and CDR2 sequences are LNHNV and YYDKDF (reference sequence). J lost 3 bases, V lost 0 bases, and 1 base had no gene match. The CDR3 is 15 residues long. Here the CDR3 DNA reads TGTGCCACCAGCAGAGACGGGACAGCTAATGAAAAACTGTTTTTT. Translating it yields CATSRDGTANEKLFF.

The genes are TRBV5-1 and TRBJ1-5; D remains unclear. CDR3 length: 15 residues. The ends were cut back, 0 bases at V and 0 bases at J, with 7 bases in the middle. CDR1 SGHRS and CDR2 YFSETQ come from the germline V gene. CDR3 in DNA: TGCGCCAGCAGCTTGGCTGGGAATAGCAATCAGCCCCAGCATTTT. Protein product: CASSLAGNSNQPQHF. The full variable domain, in which reference TRBV5-1 and TRBJ1-5 provide the parts outside the CDR3, is KAGVTQTPRYLIKTRGQQVTLSCSPISGHRSVSWYQQTPGQGLQFLFEYFSETQRNKGNFPGRFSGRQFSNSRSEMNVSTLELGDSALYLCASSLAGNSNQPQHFGDGTRLSIL.

The chain carries TRBV5-6 and TRBJ2-5; 11 bases line up with TRBD1. After removal of 2 bases from V and 5 bases from J, the junction contained 5 bases not matched to a gene. In germline, CDR1 is SGHDT, CDR2 YYEEEE. The CDR3 length is 15 residues. In DNA, the CDR3 is TGTGCCAGCAGCTTTCGGACAGGGGGCGTTGAGACCCAGTACTTC. Translating it yields CASSFRTGGVETQYF. Complete variable domain (other parts from reference TRBV5-6 and TRBJ2-5): DAGVTQSPTHLIKTRGQQVTLRCSPKSGHDTVSWYQQALGQGPQFIFQYYEEEERQRGNFPDRFSGHQFPNYSSELNVNALLLGDSALYLCASSFRTGGVETQYFGPGTRLLVL.

The J gene is TRBJ1-5, the V gene TRBV4-1; D uncertain. The CDR3 spans 15 residues. V lost 0 bases, J lost 4 bases, and 10 bases lay in between. The germline V gene encodes CDR1 MGHRA and CDR2 YSYEKL. DNA of the CDR3: TGCGCCAGCAGCCAAGATCAAGCCCAAAATCAGCCCCAGCATTTT. Its translation: CASSQDQAQNQPQHF.

The V gene is TRBV10-3, the J gene TRBJ2-1; 8 positions agree with TRBD2. CDR1 and CDR2 from the germline V gene are ENHRY and SYGVKD. The ends lost 2 bases at V and 12 bases at J; junction bases unmatched: 12. The CDR3 contains 15 residues. The CDR3 DNA is TGTGCCATCAGTGAGGGGGAAACGAGCGGGGGAAGGCAGTTCTTC. Protein sequence: CAISEGETSGGRQFF.

The V gene is TRBV5-6, the J gene TRBJ1-2; perhaps TRBD1 as D (6 bases). CDR1 and CDR2 (germline): SGHDT, YYEEEE. With 3 bases removed from V and 6 bases from J, the gap between germline ends came to 21 bases. CDR3 length: 16 residues. CDR3 sequence reads: CASSSPGAGAGNGYTF. Here the CDR3 DNA reads TGTGCCAGCAGCTCCCCCGGGGCAGGGGCGGGGAATGGCTACACCTTC.

The CDR3 loop is CASSTRSGAGSYNEQFF. The CDR3 nucleotides are TGTGCCAGCAGCACGAGAAGCGGGGCTGGCTCCTACAATGAGCAGTTCTTC. This chain uses TRBV27 with TRBJ2-1, with 7 nucleotides matching TRBD2. Germline V lookup: CDR1 MNHEY, CDR2 SMNVEV (reference sequence). The CDR3 extends over 17 amino acids. V lost 6 bases and J lost 0; bases outside the gene matches: 11.